One sample yielded the 21 T cell receptor beta chains listed below, sequenced in a study of blood T cell repertoires in COVID-19. Sequencing was performed with immunoSEQ multiplex PCR; in TCRdb, only in-frame clones are kept and a portion is missing. The sample has some 300,000 clones, about nine tenths seen once; the top ten hold 3.5% to 5%. The sample consisted of PBMCs or T cells enriched from blood (not recorded which). Receptor source: a man under 40 who had recovered from COVID-19.

This chain connects TRBV27 to TRBJ2-7; 13 positions match TRBD2. Germline loops: CDR1 MNHEY, CDR2 SMNVEV (reference sequence). Trimming at V came to 7 bases and at J to 6 bases, leaving 6 bases not matched to a gene. CDR3 length: 14 residues. The CDR3 sequence is CASNSWTSGGEQYF. CDR3 bases: TGTGCCAGCAATTCCTGGACTAGCGGGGGCGAGCAGTACTTC.

The V gene is TRBV24-1, the J gene TRBJ1-3; no definite D call. V lost 3 bases, J lost 3 bases, and 14 bases lay in between. The CDR3 contains 16 residues. CDR1 is KGHDR and CDR2 is SFDVKD in the germline V gene. The CDR3 region has the DNA TGTGCCACCAGTGATAAAGGAGTTGAAGGTGGAAACACCATATATTTT. It yields the protein CATSDKGVEGGNTIYF.

The rearrangement joins TRBV19 to TRBJ2-7, with TRBD2 matching 10 bases. J was trimmed by 5 bases and V by 10 bases; bases with no gene match: 8. The CDR3 length is 13 residues. Germline CDR1 and CDR2: LNHDA and SQIVND (reference sequence). The CDR3 DNA is TGTGCCACCCGAGCGGGGGGGCCCCACGAGCAGTACTTC. Its protein product is CATRAGGPHEQYF.

The chain recombines TRBV27 with TRBJ2-3; 12 bases are a match to TRBD1. The V and J ends lost 7 bases and 4 bases, in that order; junction bases with no gene match: 12. The CDR3 is made up of 17 amino acids. The germline gives CDR1 MNHEY, CDR2 SMNVEV (reference sequence). CDR3 nucleotide sequence: TGTGCCAGCAACCTCCGGCCGGGACAGGGGGCCCCAGATACGCAGTATTTT. As protein: CASNLRPGQGAPDTQYF.

The V gene is TRBV28, the J gene TRBJ1-5; TRBD1 aligns across 7 bases. This CDR3 region has 16 residues. The germline CDR1 and CDR2 sequences are MDHEN and SYDVKM. Unmatched junction bases numbered 10, after V lost 1 base and J lost 7 bases. The DNA for the CDR3 is TGTGCCAGCAGTTTATTGGACAGGCTCCTCTGGCAGCCCCAGCATTTT. Translation: CASSLLDRLLWQPQHF.

In DNA form, the CDR3 reads TGTGCCAGCAGTGATAACAGGCAAACCCCCGGGGGCTACACCTTC. It is translated as CASSDNRQTPGGYTF. V and J are TRBV2 and TRBJ1-2; D might be TRBD1 (5 bases). This CDR3 contains 15 residues. Germline V gene data show CDR1 as SNHLY and CDR2 as FYNNEI. Trimming stripped 3 bases from V and 8 bases from J, with 19 bases between.

This rearrangement joins TRBV4-1 to TRBJ2-1, with TRBD2 matching over 9 bases. Per germline, CDR1 MGHRA and CDR2 YSYEKL. V gave up 3 bases and J gave up 4 bases; unmatched junction bases: 7. The CDR3 covers 16 residues. CDR3 bases: TGCGCCAGCAGCCAGGTTAGCGGGAGAACTTACAATGAGCAGTTCTTC. Translated: CASSQVSGRTYNEQFF.

J is TRBJ1-4 and V is TRBV30, with 7 bases lining up with TRBD1. CDR1 is GTSNPN, CDR2 SVGIG, per germline (reference sequence). The CDR3 is 16 residues long. Trimming at V came to 2 bases and at J to 4 bases, leaving 10 bases not matched to a gene. Here the CDR3 DNA reads TGTGCCTGGAGTTCCGTTAGCAGGGGGAATAATGAAAAACTGTTTTTT. It encodes CAWSSVSRGNNEKLFF.

The CDR3 DNA reads as TGTGCCAGCAAAACCGTTCACTCTAGGAATGAAAAACTGTTTTTT. Translating it yields CASKTVHSRNEKLFF. The chain has TRBV27 and TRBJ1-4; no definite D call. The V gene lost 7 bases and the J gene lost 5 bases, with 17 bases spanning the gap. The CDR3 loop spans 15 amino acids. Looked up from germline, CDR1 is MNHEY and CDR2 is SMNVEV (reference sequence).

The chain has TRBV18 and TRBJ2-7, with D unclear. The CDR3 is 14 residues long. With 3 bases removed from V and 2 bases from J, the gap between germline ends came to 11 bases. Per the germline V gene, CDR1 is KGHSH and CDR2 is LQKENI. The CDR3 loop is CASSPWQETYEQYF. In nucleotides, the CDR3 is TGTGCCAGCTCACCCTGGCAGGAAACCTACGAGCAGTACTTC.

The V and J genes are TRBV30 and TRBJ2-2; 12 bases agree with TRBD2. The CDR3 totals 14 residues. Germline loops: CDR1 GTSNPN, CDR2 SVGIG (reference sequence). Germline trimming cut 7 bases from V and 3 bases from J; bases unmatched to any gene: 3. CDR3 nucleotide sequence: TGTGCCTTCCGACTAGCGGGGGACACCGGGGAGCTGTTTTTT. Translated, it gives CAFRLAGDTGELFF.

V and J are TRBV18 and TRBJ2-5; TRBD2 might be the D (6 bases). The CDR3 contains 17 residues. Trimming left V 4 bases short and J 5 bases short, with 23 bases between. Germline CDR1 KGHSH, CDR2 LQKENI. This chain's CDR3 is CASSRGEQRTLGETQYF. DNA of the CDR3: TGTGCCAGCTCACGGGGGGAACAGAGGACCCTCGGGGAGACCCAGTACTTC.

V usage is TRBV24-1 and J usage is TRBJ2-4; 9 positions match TRBD2. The CDR3 has 16 amino acids. Germline V gene lookup returns CDR1 KGHDR and CDR2 SFDVKD. J lost 1 base, V lost 4 bases, and 4 bases had no gene match. The CDR3 loop is CATSEPSGRAKNIQYF. The CDR3 DNA reads as TGTGCCACCAGTGAACCCAGCGGGAGGGCCAAAAACATTCAGTACTTC.

The gene calls are TRBV5-4 and TRBJ2-5, with 8 bases matching TRBD1. The trim removed 4 bases at V and 2 bases at J, leaving 4 bases unmatched. CDR3 length: 14 residues. Germline V gene lookup returns CDR1 SGHNT and CDR2 YYREEE (reference sequence). The CDR3 reads CASSTRQGQETQYF. The CDR3 nucleotides are TGTGCCAGCAGCACGAGACAGGGGCAAGAGACCCAGTACTTC.

V is TRBV10-1 and J is TRBJ2-3; TRBD1 agrees at 7 bases. In germline, CDR1 is WNHNN, CDR2 SYGVQD (reference sequence). CDR3 length equals 16 residues. The V segment lost 0 bases and the J segment 2 bases; nucleotides outside the gene matches: 5. CDR3 amino acids: CASSESRGQPTDTQYF. The CDR3 nucleotides are TGCGCCAGCAGTGAGTCTAGGGGACAGCCCACAGATACGCAGTATTTT.

This clone has more than one count but fewer than ten. The chain employs TRBV2 and TRBJ2-1, with 10 bases lining up with TRBD2. This CDR3 region has 14 residues. The trim removed 8 bases at V and 0 bases at J, leaving 1 base unmatched. The germline CDR1 and CDR2 sequences are SNHLY and FYNNEI. CDR3 sequence: CASVAGGSYNEQFF. CDR3 DNA: TGTGCCAGCGTAGCGGGGGGCTCCTACAATGAGCAGTTCTTC.

The chain is built from TRBV15 and TRBJ1-3; perhaps TRBD1 as D (6 bases). The V end was cut by 4 bases, the J end by 0 bases, with 13 bases between. The V gene's germline CDR1 is LNHNV and CDR2 YYDKDF (reference sequence). The CDR3 is made up of 16 amino acids. In nucleotides, the CDR3 is TGTGCCACCAGCACCAGGGGACGTAACTCTGGAAACACCATATATTTT. It encodes CATSTRGRNSGNTIYF.

This chain connects TRBV3-1 (or the pseudogene TRBV3-2) to TRBJ1-2, with 7 bases identical to TRBD1. The V segment lost 2 bases and the J segment 4 bases; nucleotides outside the gene matches: 4. This CDR3 has 14 amino acids. The germline V gene has CDR1 LGHDT and CDR2 YNNKEL (reference sequence). CDR3 DNA: TGTGCCAGCAGCCAACGGGACAGAGTCTATGGCTACACCTTC. Its protein is CASSQRDRVYGYTF.

The chain carries TRBV6-5 and TRBJ2-7; D is unclear. This CDR3 is built from 14 residues. Deletions cut 6 bases from V and 3 bases from J, with 15 bases between. Germline V gene lookup returns CDR1 MNHEY and CDR2 SVGAGI. The CDR3 here is CASSRLSVNYEQYF. Written as DNA, the CDR3 is TGTGCCAGCAGCCGACTGAGCGTAAACTACGAGCAGTACTTC.

The CDR3 DNA sequence: TGCGCCAGCAGCCAAGATGGGTCGTTTCGGGACACTGAAGCTTTCTTT. Translated, it gives CASSQDGSFRDTEAFF. This chain joins TRBV4-1 and TRBJ1-1; D not certain. Deletions cut 0 bases from V and 3 bases from J, with 14 bases between. The CDR3 runs to 16 residues. The germline gives CDR1 MGHRA, CDR2 YSYEKL.

The gene calls are TRBV2 and TRBJ2-5; 14 bases map to TRBD2. After removal of 0 bases from V and 4 bases from J, the junction contained 13 bases not matched to a gene. Germline-derived CDR1 and CDR2 are SNHLY and FYNNEI. The CDR3 has 20 amino acids. The CDR3 DNA is TGTGCCAGCAGTGAAGCTCTTAGAACAGGGACTAGCGGGAGAAGAGAGACCCAGTACTTC. The encoded protein is CASSEALRTGTSGRRETQYF.